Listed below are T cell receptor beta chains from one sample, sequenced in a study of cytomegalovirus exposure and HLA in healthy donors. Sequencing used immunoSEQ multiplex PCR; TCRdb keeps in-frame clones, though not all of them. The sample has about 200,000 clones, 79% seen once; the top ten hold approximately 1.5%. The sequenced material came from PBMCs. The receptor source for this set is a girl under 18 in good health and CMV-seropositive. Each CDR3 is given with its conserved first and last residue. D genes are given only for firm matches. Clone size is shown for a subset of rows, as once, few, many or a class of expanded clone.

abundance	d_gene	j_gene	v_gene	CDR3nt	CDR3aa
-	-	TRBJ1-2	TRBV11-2	TGTGCCAGCAGCTCCTACGGGGGACCCTATGGCTACACCTTC	CASSSYGGPYGYTF
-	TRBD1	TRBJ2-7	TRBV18	TGTGCCAGCCACGGGACAGGGGTTAGCGAGCAGTACTTC	CASHGTGVSEQYF
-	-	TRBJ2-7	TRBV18	TGTGCCAGCTCACCCCCCGTGGAGCTAGGCTACGAGCAGTACTTC	CASSPPVELGYEQYF
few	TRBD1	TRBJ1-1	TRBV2	TGTGCCAGCAAAAAGACAGGGGTGAACACTGAAGCTTTCTTT	CASKKTGVNTEAFF
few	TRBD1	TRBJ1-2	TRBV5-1	TGCGCCAGCAGCTTGGAGGGACAGCTCTATGGCTACACCTTC	CASSLEGQLYGYTF
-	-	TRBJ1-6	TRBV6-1	TGTGCCAGCAGTGAGTCCGGAATGGCGGTAGGGGATTCACCCCTCCACTTT	CASSESGMAVGDSPLHF
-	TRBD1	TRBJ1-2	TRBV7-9	TGTGCCAGCCGACAGGGAGCTTTCACGGAGCAATCTAACTATGGCTACACCTTC	CASRQGAFTEQSNYGYTF
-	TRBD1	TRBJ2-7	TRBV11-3	TGTGCCAGCAGCTCGGGACAGGGAGGGAACGAGCAGTACTTC	CASSSGQGGNEQYF
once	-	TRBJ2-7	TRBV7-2	TGTGCCAGCAGCTTTCTCGACGAGCAGTACTTC	CASSFLDEQYF
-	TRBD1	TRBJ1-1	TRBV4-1	TGCGCCAGCAGCCGGTCGGGACAGTTGAACACTGAAGCTTTCTTT	CASSRSGQLNTEAFF
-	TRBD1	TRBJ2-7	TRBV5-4	TGTGCCAGCAGCTTGAACAGGGGGGCGTCGAGCAACTCCTACGAGCAGTACTTC	CASSLNRGASSNSYEQYF
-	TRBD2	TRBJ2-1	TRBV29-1	TGCAGCGAACTAGCGGGGGGCCCCCCCAATGAGCAGTTCTTC	CSELAGGPPNEQFF
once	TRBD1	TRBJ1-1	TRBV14	TGTGCCAGCAGCCCTCCCGGGACAGGGGCCTTTGAAGCTTTCTTT	CASSPPGTGAFEAFF
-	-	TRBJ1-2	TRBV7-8	TGTGCCAGCAGCTTAGTAGCAGGGGCGAATGGCTACACCTTC	CASSLVAGANGYTF
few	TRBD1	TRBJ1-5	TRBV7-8	TGTGCCAGCAGCTTGGGACAGGGGGCTGGGCAGCCCCAGCATTTT	CASSLGQGAGQPQHF
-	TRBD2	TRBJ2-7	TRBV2	TGTGCCAGCAGATTGTTAGCGGGGGGGTCGGGGGAGCAGTACTTC	CASRLLAGGSGEQYF
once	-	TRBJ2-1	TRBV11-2	TGTGCCAGCAGCTTACAGGGCTCCTACAATGAGCAGTTCTTC	CASSLQGSYNEQFF
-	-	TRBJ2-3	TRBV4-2	TGTGCCAGCAGCCAAGGAGAGGGCACAGATACGCAGTATTTT	CASSQGEGTDTQYF
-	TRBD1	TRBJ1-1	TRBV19	TGTGCCAGTAGTGCCCAGGGGGCTGCTGAAGCTTTCTTT	CASSAQGAAEAFF
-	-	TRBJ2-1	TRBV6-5	TGTGCCAGCGCCGAGAGGGATGAGCAGTTCTTC	CASAERDEQFF
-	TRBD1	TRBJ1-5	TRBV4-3	TGCGCCAGCAGCCAAGATTACAGGGGAAGCAATCAGCCCCAGCATTTT	CASSQDYRGSNQPQHF
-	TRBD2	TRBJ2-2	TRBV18	TGTGCCAGCTCCCCTGGGACTAGCTACACCGGGGAGCTGTTTTTT	CASSPGTSYTGELFF
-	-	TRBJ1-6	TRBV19	TGTGCCAGTAGCTCCTGGGCGGGGCCCCTCCACTTT	CASSSWAGPLHF
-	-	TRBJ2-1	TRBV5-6	TGTGCCAGCAGCCGGACGGGGAGATCCTACAATGAGCAGTTCTTC	CASSRTGRSYNEQFF
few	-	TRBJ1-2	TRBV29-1	TGCAGCGTTGAAGCGGGAGGGTCCTATGGCTACACCTTC	CSVEAGGSYGYTF
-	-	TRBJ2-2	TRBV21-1	TGTGCCAGCAGCGGCGGGTTCACCGGGGAGCTGTTTTTT	CASSGGFTGELFF